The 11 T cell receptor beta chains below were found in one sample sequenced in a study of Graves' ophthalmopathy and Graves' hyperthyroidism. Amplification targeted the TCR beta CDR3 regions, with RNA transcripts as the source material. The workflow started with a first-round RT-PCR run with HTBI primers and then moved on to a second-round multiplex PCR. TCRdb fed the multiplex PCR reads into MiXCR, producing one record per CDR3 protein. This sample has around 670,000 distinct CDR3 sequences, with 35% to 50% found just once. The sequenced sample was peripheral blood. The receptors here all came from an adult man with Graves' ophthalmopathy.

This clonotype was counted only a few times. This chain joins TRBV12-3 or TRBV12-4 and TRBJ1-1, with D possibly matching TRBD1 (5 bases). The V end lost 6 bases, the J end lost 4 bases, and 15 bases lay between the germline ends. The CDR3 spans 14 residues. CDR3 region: CASSSSGLTTEAFF. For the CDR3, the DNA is TGTGCCAGCAGCTCATCAGGGTTGACCACTGAAGCTTTCTTT.

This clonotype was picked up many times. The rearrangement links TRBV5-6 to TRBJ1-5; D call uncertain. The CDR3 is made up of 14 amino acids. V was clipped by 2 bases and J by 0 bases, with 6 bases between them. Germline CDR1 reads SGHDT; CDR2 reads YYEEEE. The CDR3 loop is CASSFGTSNQPQHF. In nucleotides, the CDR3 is TGTGCCAGCAGCTTTGGAACTAGCAATCAGCCCCAGCATTTT.

CDR3 nucleotide sequence: TGTGCCAGCATCGACAGGGGTGATCAGCCCCAGCATTTT. Protein sequence: CASIDRGDQPQHF. The rearrangement joins TRBV24-1 to TRBJ1-5; 8 bases match TRBD1. Germline CDR1 KGHDR, CDR2 SFDVKD. Trimming removed 11 bases from V and 5 bases from J; junction bases left unmatched: 7. The CDR3 runs to 13 residues.

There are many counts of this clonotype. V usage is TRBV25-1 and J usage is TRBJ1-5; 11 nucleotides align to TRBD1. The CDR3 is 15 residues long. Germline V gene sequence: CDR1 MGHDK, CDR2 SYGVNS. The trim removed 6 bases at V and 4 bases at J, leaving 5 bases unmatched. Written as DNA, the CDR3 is TGTGCCAGCAGCGGACAGGGGGCACCGAATCAGCCCCAGCATTTT. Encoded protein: CASSGQGAPNQPQHF.

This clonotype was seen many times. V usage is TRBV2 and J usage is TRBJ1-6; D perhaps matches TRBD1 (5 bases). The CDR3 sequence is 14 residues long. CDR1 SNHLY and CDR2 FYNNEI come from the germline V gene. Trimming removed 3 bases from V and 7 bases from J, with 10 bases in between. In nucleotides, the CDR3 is TGTGCCAGCAGTGACAGGGCTTACAATTCACCCCTCCACTTT. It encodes CASSDRAYNSPLHF. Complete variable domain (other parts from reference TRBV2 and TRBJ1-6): EPEVTQTPSHQVTQMGQEVILRCVPISNHLYFYWYRQILGQKVEFLVSFYNNEISEKSEIFDDQFSVERPDGSNFTLKIRSTKLEDSAMYFCASSDRAYNSPLHFGNGTRLTVT.

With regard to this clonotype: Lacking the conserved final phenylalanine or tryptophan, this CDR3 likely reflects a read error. CDR3 in DNA: TGTGCCAGCAGTTGGGAAATCGACAGGGCTTCCGAAGCTTTCCTT. It translates to CASSWEIDRASEAFL. The rearrangement joins TRBV7-9 to TRBJ1-1, with 7 bases identical to TRBD1. V shed 6 bases, J shed 8 bases, and the junction held 15 bases outside the gene matches. Per germline, CDR1 SEHNR and CDR2 FQNEAQ (reference sequence). The CDR3 extends over 15 amino acids.

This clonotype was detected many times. The CDR3 sequence: CASREGRGGKDTGELFF. The DNA for the CDR3 is TGTGCCAGCCGCGAGGGACGAGGGGGGAAGGACACCGGGGAGCTGTTTTTT. V is TRBV25-1 and J is TRBJ2-2, with D perhaps given as TRBD1 or TRBD2 (6 bases each). Germline V gene lookup returns CDR1 MGHDK and CDR2 SYGVNS. Trimming pared 8 bases from V and 3 bases from J, leaving 22 bases between. This CDR3 is built from 17 residues. The complete variable domain, with remaining parts taken from reference TRBV25-1 and TRBJ2-2, reads EADIYQTPRYLVIGTGKKITLECSQTMGHDKMYWYQQDPGMELHLIHYSYGVNSTEKGDLSSESTVSRIRTEHFPLTLESARPSHTSQYLCASREGRGGKDTGELFFGEGSRLTVL.

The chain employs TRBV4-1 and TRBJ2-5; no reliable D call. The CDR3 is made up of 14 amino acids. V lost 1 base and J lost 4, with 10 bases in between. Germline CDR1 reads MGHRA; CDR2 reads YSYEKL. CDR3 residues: CASSQVLTTETQYF. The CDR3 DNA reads TGCGCCAGCAGCCAAGTCTTGACGACAGAGACCCAGTACTTC.

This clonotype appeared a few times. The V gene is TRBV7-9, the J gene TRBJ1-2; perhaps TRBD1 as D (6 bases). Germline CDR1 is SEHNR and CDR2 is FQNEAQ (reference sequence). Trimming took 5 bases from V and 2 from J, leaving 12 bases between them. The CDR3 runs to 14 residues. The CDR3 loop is CASSTVTGNYGYTF. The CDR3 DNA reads TGTGCCAGCAGCACTGTTACAGGGAACTATGGCTACACCTTC. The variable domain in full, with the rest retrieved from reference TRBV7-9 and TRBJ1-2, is DTGVSQNPRHKITKRGQNVTFRCDPISEHNRLYWYRQTLGQGPEFLTYFQNEAQLEKSRLLSDRFSAERPKGSFSTLEIQRTEQGDSAMYLCASSTVTGNYGYTFGSGTRLTVV.

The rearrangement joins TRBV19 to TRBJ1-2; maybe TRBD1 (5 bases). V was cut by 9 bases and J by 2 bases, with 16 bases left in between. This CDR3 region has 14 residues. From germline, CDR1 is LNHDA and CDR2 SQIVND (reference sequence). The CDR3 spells CASRNTGPNYGYTF. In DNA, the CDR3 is TGTGCCAGCCGCAACACGGGGCCGAACTATGGCTACACCTTC.

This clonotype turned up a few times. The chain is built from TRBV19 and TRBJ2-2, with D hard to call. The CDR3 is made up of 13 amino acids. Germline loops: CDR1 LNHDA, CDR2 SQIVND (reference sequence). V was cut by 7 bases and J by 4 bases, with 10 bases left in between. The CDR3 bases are TGTGCCAGTAACAAGGAAGTCACCGGGGAGCTGTTTTTT. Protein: CASNKEVTGELFF.